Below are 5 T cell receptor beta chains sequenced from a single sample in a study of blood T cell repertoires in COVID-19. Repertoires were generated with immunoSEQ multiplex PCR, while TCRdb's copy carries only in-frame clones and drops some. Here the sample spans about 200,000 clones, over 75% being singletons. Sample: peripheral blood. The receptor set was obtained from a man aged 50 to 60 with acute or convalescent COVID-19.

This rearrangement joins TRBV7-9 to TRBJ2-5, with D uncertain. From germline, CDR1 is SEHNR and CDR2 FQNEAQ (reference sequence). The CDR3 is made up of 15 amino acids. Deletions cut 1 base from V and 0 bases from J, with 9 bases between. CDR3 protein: CASSLGGSDQETQYF. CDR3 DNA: TGTGCCAGCAGCTTAGGCGGCAGCGACCAAGAGACCCAGTACTTC.

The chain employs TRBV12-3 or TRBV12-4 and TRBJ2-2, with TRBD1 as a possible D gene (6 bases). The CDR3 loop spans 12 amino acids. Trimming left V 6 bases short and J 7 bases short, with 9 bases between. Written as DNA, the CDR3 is TGTGCCAGCAGAACAGGGATCGGGGAGCTGTTTTTT. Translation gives CASRTGIGELFF.

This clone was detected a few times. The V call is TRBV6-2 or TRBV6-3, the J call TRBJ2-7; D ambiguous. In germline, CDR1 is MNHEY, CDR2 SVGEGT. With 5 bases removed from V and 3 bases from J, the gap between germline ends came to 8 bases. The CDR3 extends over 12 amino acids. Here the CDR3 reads CASSAANYEQYV. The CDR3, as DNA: TGTGCCAGCAGTGCTGCGAACTACGAGCAGTACGTC.

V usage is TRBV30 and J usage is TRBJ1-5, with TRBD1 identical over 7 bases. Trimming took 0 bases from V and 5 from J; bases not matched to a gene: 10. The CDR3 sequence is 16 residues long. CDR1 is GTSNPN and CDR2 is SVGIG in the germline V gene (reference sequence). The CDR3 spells CAWSVGLKTGYQPQHF. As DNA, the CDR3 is TGTGCCTGGAGTGTCGGGCTTAAGACAGGGTATCAGCCCCAGCATTTT.

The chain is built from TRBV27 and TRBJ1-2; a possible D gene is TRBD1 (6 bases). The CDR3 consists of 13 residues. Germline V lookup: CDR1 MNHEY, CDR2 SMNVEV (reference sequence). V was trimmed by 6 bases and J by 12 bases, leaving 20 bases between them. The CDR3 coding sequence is TGTGCCAGCAGCTACAGGGCCGCCCTCCCCCACACCTTC. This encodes CASSYRAALPHTF.